This T cell receptor beta chain comes out of a study of blood T cell repertoires in COVID-19. At the level of the study: The cDNA or gDNA used as material had been derived from T cells, B-cell-depleted T cells, or PBMCs.

All enrollees were about 18 to 90 years old and from some 24 US areas. Recovered Cohort 3 donors showed two negative PCRs, clearance, or symptom resolution. CDR3 length: 13 amino acids. Germline lookup yields CDR1 MNHEY and CDR2 SVGEGT. V was shortened by 1 base and J by 4 bases, with 5 bases between the two germline ends. Authors' processing steps: Estimated nucleated cell counts came from reference gene primer amplification. TCRdb keeps only in-frame clones here, not all; method: immunoSEQ multiplex PCR. V and J calls and clone size are copied from that table; D and trimming were computed from the DNA. The data contain 150,000 to 200,000 clones, under 90% of them singletons.

Sequencing was performed on PBMCs or T cells enriched from blood (not recorded which). This chain links TRBV6-2 or TRBV6-3 with TRBJ1-5; D remains ambiguous. The clonotype was recovered from a man aged 45 to 65 who had recovered from COVID-19. The CDR3 spells CASSYWENQPQHF. CDR3 coding DNA: TGTGCCAGCAGTTACTGGGAGAATCAGCCCCAGCATTTT.